The 10 T cell receptor beta chains presented below share a single source sample, sequenced in a study of long-term antiretroviral therapy in people with HIV (dated by TCRdb to 2021 to 2024). The immunoSEQ hsTCRB v3.0 assay was used at survey level resolution to sequence the TRB variable region. Drawn from immuneACCESS, this table holds only the in-frame rearrangements with V and J called that TCRdb kept. Clones are partly lost; checked studies trace under half to an unresolved V gene and leave the rest unexplained. Across this sample there are roughly 11,000 clones, with approximately 90% seen only once. The biggest ten clones account for 15% to 25% of the sample. The sample was unsorted PBMCs, taken 0.2 years before starting antiretroviral therapy. These receptors were collected from a woman aged 40 to 50 with HIV.

V and J are TRBV5-1 and TRBJ2-1, with unresolved D. There are 11 residues in the CDR3. Germline V lookup: CDR1 SGHRS, CDR2 YFSETQ. The germline V and J ends were trimmed by 0 bases and 13 bases, with 8 bases remaining between them. CDR3 in DNA: TGCGCCAGCAGCTTGGAAGTTGACCAGTTCTTC. Amino acids: CASSLEVDQFF.

This clone was detected only once. V gene TRBV6-5 combines with J gene TRBJ1-6; no clear D. V lost 6 bases and J 7 bases, leaving 7 bases between the germline ends. The CDR3 runs 12 residues. CDR1 is MNHEY, CDR2 SVGAGI, per germline. The CDR3 here is CASRGSNSPLHF. The CDR3 DNA sequence: TGTGCCAGCAGGGGGTCAAATTCACCCCTCCACTTT.

V is TRBV7-2 and J is TRBJ2-7, with TRBD2 matching 9 bases. CDR3 length: 16 amino acids. After removal of 0 bases from V and 2 bases from J, the junction contained 5 bases not matched to a gene. From germline, CDR1 is SGHTA and CDR2 FQGNSA. The CDR3 is CASSLASGGLTYEQYF. The DNA of the CDR3 is TGTGCCAGCAGCTTAGCCAGCGGGGGGCTCACCTACGAGCAGTACTTC.

In DNA form, the CDR3 reads TGTGCCAGCAGTGAGTCTCTGAGACAGGGTTCCACTGAAGCTTTCTTT. Protein product: CASSESLRQGSTEAFF. The chain is built from TRBV6-1 and TRBJ1-1, with 7 bases identical to TRBD1. Germline CDR1 and CDR2: MNHNS and SASEGT. The V segment lost 3 bases and the J segment 4 bases; nucleotides outside the gene matches: 11. The CDR3 totals 16 residues.

This chain connects TRBV30 to TRBJ2-5; 11 bases fit TRBD2. This CDR3 region has 15 residues. Germline CDR1 and CDR2: GTSNPN and SVGIG (reference sequence). V was pared by 1 base and J by 4 bases, with 5 bases of the junction left unmatched. The CDR3: CAWSEVAGGPETQYF. As DNA, the CDR3 is TGTGCCTGGAGTGAGGTAGCGGGGGGGCCAGAGACCCAGTACTTC.

The CDR3 is CASSLEVTSRTYEQYF. CDR3 DNA: TGTGCCAGCAGCTTAGAGGTGACTAGCAGGACATACGAGCAGTACTTC. The chain combines TRBV7-8 with TRBJ2-7; 7 nucleotides line up with TRBD2. The germline V gene encodes CDR1 SGHVS and CDR2 FQNEAQ. The CDR3 has 16 residues. With V trimmed by 1 base and J by 4 bases, 10 bases remained unmatched.

This sequence joins TRBV9 and TRBJ1-3, with TRBD1 as a possible D gene (5 bases). The CDR3 is made up of 15 amino acids. V shed 0 bases and J shed 1 base, with 8 bases lying between them. Germline V gene data show CDR1 as SGDLS and CDR2 as YYNGEE. The CDR3 region is CASSVGRGSGNTIYF. DNA of the CDR3: TGTGCCAGCAGCGTAGGACGGGGGTCTGGAAACACCATATATTTT.

Only a few counts were recorded for this clone. The V gene is TRBV2, the J gene TRBJ1-5, with TRBD1 matching over 7 bases. The junction had 6 bases not matched to a gene; V was cut back by 7 bases and J by 0 bases. The CDR3 has 15 amino acids. Germline V gives CDR1 SNHLY, CDR2 FYNNEI. CDR3 DNA: TGTGCCAGCATTAGGGACAGCCATAGCAATCAGCCCCAGCATTTT. This codes for CASIRDSHSNQPQHF.

This clone was seen once. The V and J genes are TRBV15 and TRBJ2-3; D not certain. The germline gives CDR1 LNHNV, CDR2 YYDKDF (reference sequence). The CDR3 is 14 amino acids. Trimming shortened V by 0 bases and J by 4 bases, and 8 bases separated the two germline ends. The CDR3 coding sequence is TGTGCCACCAGCAGAGATGGGTATCCAGATACGCAGTATTTT. It is translated as CATSRDGYPDTQYF.

In DNA form, the CDR3 reads TGTGCCAGCAGTTCCTACAGGGGGTTGGCCACAGATACGCAGTATTTT. It codes for CASSSYRGLATDTQYF. The chain links TRBV6-5 to TRBJ2-3, with 8 bases fitting TRBD1. This CDR3 has 16 residues. CDR1 is MNHEY, CDR2 SVGAGI, per germline. Trimming took 4 bases from V and 2 from J; bases not matched to a gene: 8.